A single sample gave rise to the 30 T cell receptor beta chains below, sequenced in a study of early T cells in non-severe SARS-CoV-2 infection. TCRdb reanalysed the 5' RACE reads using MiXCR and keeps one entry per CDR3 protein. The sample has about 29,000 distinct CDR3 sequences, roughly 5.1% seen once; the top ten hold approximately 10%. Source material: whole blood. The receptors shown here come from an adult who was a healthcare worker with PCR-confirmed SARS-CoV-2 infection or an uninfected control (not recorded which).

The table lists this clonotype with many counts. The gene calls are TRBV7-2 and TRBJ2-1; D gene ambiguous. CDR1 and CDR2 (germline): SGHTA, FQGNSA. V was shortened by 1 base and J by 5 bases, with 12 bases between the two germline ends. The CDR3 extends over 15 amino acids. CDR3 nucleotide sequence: TGTGCCAGCAGCTTAGGTACAGCCCGAAACAATGAGCAGTTCTTC. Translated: CASSLGTARNNEQFF.

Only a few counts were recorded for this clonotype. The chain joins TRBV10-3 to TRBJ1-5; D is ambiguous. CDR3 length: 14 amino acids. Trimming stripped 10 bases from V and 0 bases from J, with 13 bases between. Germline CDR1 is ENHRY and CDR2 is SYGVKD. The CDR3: CASRDGYSNQPQHF. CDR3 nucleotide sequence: TGTGCCAGTAGAGACGGATATAGCAATCAGCCCCAGCATTTT.

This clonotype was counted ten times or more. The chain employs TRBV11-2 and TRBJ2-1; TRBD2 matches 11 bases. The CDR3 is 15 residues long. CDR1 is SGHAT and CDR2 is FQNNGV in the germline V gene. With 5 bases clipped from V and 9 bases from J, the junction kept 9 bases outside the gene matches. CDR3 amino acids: CASSAYSGGAGEQFF. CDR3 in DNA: TGTGCCAGCAGCGCCTATAGCGGGGGGGCGGGTGAGCAGTTCTTC.

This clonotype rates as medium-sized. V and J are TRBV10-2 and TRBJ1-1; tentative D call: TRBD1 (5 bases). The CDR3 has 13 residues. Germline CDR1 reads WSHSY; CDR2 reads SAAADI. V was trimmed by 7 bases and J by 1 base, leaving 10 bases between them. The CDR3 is CASKDNRNTEAFF. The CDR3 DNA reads TGCGCCAGCAAGGACAACAGGAACACTGAAGCTTTCTTT.

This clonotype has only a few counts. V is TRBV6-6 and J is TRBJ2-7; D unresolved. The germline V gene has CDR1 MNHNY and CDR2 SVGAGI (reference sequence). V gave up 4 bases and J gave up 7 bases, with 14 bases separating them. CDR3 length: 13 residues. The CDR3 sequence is CASSSLASGEQYF. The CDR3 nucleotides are TGTGCCAGCAGTTCCCTGGCCTCTGGGGAGCAGTACTTC.

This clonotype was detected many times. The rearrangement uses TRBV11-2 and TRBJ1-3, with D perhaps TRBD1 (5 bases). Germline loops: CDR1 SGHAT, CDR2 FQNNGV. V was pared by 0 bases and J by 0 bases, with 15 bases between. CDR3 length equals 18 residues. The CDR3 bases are TGTGCCAGCAGCTTAGATCCCCCAGGGAAGGGCTCTGGAAACACCATATATTTT. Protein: CASSLDPPGKGSGNTIYF.

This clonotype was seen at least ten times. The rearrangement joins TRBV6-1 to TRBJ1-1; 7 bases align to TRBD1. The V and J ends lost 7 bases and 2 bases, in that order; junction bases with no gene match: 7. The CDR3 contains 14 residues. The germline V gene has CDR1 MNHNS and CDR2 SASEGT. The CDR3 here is CASTNGQANTEAFF. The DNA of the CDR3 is TGTGCCAGCACAAACGGACAGGCAAACACTGAAGCTTTCTTT.

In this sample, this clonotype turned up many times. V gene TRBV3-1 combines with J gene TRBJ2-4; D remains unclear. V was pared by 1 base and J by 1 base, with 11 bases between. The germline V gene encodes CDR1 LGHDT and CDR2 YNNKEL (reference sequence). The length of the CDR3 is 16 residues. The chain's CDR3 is CASSQVGLAAKNIQYF. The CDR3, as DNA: TGTGCCAGCAGCCAAGTAGGGTTGGCGGCCAAAAACATTCAGTACTTC.

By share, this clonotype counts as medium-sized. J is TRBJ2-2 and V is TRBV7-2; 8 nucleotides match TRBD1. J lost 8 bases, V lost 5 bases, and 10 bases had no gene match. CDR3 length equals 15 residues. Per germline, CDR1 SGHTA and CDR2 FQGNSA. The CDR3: CASSQSRTGYGELFF. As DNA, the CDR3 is TGTGCCAGCAGCCAATCTAGGACAGGGTATGGGGAGCTGTTTTTT.

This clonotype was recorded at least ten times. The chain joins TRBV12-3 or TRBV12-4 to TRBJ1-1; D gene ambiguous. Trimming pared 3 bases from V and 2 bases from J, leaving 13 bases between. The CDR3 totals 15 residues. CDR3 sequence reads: CASSFRPVGNTEAFF. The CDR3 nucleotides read TGTGCCAGCAGTTTTCGTCCGGTAGGTAACACTGAAGCTTTCTTT.

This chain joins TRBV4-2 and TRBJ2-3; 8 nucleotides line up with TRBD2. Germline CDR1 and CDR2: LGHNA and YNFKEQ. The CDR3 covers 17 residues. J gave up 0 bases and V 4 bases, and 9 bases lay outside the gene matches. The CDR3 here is CASSRSHSGDSTDTQYF. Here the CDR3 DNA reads TGTGCCAGCAGCCGGTCACATAGCGGGGATAGCACAGATACGCAGTATTTT.

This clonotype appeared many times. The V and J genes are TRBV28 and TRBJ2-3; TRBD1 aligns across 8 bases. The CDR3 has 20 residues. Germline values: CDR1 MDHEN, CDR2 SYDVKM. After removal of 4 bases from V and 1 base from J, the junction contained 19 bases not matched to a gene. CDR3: CASSSPRGTGLTRGTDTQYF. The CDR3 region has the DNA TGTGCCAGCAGTTCCCCTCGCGGGACAGGACTAACCAGGGGCACAGATACGCAGTATTTT.

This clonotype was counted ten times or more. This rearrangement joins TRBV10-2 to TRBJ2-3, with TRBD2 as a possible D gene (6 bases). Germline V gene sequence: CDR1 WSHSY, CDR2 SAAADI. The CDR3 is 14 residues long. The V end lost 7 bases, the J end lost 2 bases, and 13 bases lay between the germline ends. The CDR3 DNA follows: TGCGCCAGCACCCATAGCGGATCCACAGATACGCAGTATTTT. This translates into CASTHSGSTDTQYF.

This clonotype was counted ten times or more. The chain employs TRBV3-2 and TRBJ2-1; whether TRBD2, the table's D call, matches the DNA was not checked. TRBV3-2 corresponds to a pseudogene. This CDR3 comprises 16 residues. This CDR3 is CASSQETSGSYNEQFF. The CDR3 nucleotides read TGTGCCAGCAGCCAGGAGACTAGCGGCTCCTACAATGAGCAGTTCTTC.

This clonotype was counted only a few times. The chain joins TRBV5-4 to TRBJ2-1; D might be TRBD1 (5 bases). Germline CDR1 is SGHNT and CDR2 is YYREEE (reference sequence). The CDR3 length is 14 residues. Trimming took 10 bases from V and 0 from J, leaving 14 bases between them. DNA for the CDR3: TGTGCCGTGGGGCGTGCCAGCTCCTACAATGAGCAGTTCTTC. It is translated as CAVGRASSYNEQFF.

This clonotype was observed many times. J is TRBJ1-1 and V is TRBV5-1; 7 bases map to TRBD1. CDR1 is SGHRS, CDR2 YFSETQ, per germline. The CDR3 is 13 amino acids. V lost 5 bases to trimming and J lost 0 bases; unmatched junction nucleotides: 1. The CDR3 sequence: CASRTGLNTEAFF. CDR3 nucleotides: TGCGCCAGCAGGACAGGGCTGAACACTGAAGCTTTCTTT.

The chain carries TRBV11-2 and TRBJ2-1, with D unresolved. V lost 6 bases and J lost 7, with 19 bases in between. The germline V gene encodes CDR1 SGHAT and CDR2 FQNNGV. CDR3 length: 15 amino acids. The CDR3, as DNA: TGTGCCAGCAGTTACACGTGGGCTAGTTCGAATGAGCAGTTCTTC. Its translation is CASSYTWASSNEQFF.

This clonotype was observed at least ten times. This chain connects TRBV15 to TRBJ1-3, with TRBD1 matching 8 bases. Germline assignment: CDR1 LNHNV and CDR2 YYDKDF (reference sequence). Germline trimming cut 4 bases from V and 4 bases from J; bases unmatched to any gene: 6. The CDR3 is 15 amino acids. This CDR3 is CATSNADRGGNTIYF. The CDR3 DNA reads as TGTGCCACCAGCAATGCCGACAGGGGCGGAAACACCATATATTTT.

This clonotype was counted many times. The DNA of the CDR3 is TGTGCCAGCAGCGAATGGACAGGGCATCAGCCCCAGCATTTT. It translates to CASSEWTGHQPQHF. V and J are TRBV6-1 and TRBJ1-5, with 8 bases that match TRBD1. The J segment lost 5 bases and the V segment lost 6 bases, leaving 6 bases of the junction unmatched. CDR1 MNHNS and CDR2 SASEGT come from the germline V gene. CDR3 length: 14 amino acids.

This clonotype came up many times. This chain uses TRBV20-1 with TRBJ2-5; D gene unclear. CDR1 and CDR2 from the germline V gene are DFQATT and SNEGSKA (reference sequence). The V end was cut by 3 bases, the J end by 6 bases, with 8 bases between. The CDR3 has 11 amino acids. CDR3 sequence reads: CSARPAKTQYF. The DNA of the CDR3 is TGCAGTGCTAGGCCCGCCAAGACCCAGTACTTC.

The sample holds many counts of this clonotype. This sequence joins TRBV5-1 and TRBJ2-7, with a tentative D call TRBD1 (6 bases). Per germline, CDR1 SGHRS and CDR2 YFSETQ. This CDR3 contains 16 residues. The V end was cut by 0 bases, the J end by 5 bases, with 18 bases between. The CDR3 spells CASSLGGTGNGHEQYF. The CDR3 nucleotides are TGCGCCAGCAGCTTGGGGGGCACAGGGAACGGCCACGAGCAGTACTTC.

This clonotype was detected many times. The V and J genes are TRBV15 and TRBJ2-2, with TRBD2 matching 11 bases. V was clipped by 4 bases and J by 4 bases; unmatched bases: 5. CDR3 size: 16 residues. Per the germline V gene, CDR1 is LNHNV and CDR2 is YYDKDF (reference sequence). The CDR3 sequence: CATSKLAGDSTGELFF. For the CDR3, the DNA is TGTGCCACCAGCAAACTAGCGGGGGACTCCACCGGGGAGCTGTTTTTT.

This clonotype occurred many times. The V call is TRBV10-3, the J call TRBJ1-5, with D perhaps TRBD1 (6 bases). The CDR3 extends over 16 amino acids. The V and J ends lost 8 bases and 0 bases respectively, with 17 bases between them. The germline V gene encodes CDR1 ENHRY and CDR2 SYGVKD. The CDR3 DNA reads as TGTGCCATCCCCCGAGCACTACAGGGTAGCAATCAGCCCCAGCATTTT. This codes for CAIPRALQGSNQPQHF.

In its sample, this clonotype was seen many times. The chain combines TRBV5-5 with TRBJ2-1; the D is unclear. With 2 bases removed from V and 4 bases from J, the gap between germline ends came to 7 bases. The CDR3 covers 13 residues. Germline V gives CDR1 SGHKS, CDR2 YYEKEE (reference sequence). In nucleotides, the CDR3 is TGTGCCAGCAGCTTATTCAATTACAATGAGCAGTTCTTC. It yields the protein CASSLFNYNEQFF.

CDR3 in DNA: TGCGCCAGCAGCTTGAATCGACGAGTAAAACTGTTTTTT. Its translation is CASSLNRRVKLFF. The V gene is TRBV5-1, the J gene TRBJ1-4, with no clear D. The CDR3 covers 13 residues. CDR1 and CDR2 from the germline V gene are SGHRS and YFSETQ. With 1 base removed from V and 10 bases from J, the gap between germline ends came to 11 bases.

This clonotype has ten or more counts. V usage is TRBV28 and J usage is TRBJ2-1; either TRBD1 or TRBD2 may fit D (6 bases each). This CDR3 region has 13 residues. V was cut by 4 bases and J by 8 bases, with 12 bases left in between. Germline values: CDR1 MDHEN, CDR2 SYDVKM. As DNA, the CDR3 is TGTGCCAGCAGTTCGAACAGGGAGGATGAGCAGTTCTTC. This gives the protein CASSSNREDEQFF.

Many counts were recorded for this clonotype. CDR3 amino acids: CASTLRVMVAGAGDTQYF. CDR3 DNA: TGTGCCAGCACCCTCCGGGTAATGGTAGCGGGAGCTGGGGATACGCAGTATTTT. The V call is TRBV11-2, the J call TRBJ2-3; 9 bases align to TRBD2. The CDR3 consists of 18 residues. With V trimmed by 7 bases and J by 6 bases, 20 bases remained unmatched. Germline V gives CDR1 SGHAT, CDR2 FQNNGV. Looking up the rest from reference TRBV11-2 and TRBJ2-3 gives the full variable domain: EAGVAQSPRYKIIEKRQSVAFWCNPISGHATLYWYQQILGQGPKLLIQFQNNGVVDDSQLPKDRFSAERLKGVDSTLKIQPAKLEDSAVYLCASTLRVMVAGAGDTQYFGPGTRLTVL.

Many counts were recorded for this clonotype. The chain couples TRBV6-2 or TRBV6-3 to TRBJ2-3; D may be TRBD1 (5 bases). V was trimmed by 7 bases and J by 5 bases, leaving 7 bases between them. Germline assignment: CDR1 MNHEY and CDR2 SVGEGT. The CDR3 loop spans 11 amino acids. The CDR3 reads CASTGLDTQYF. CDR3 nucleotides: TGTGCCAGCACAGGGTTAGATACGCAGTATTTT.

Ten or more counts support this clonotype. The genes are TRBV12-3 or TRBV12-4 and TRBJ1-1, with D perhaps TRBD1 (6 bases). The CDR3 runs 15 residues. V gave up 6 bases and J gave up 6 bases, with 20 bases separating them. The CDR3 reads CASRTDRTAGPEAFF. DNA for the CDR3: TGTGCCAGCAGGACCGACCGGACAGCAGGGCCTGAAGCTTTCTTT.

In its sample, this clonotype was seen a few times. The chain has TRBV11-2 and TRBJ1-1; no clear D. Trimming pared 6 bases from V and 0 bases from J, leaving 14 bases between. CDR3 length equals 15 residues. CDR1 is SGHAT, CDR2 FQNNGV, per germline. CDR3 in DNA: TGTGCCAGCAGAAAGCCAGGACGTTTGAACACTGAAGCTTTCTTT. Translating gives CASRKPGRLNTEAFF.